In its sample, the clone carrying this TCR beta chain was seen many times. This entry belongs to a study of T-cell memory formation after mild COVID-19. One entry per CDR3 protein, called by TCRdb with MiXCR from the 5' RACE reads. The sample includes about 470,000 distinct CDR3 sequences, 25% of them seen just once. CDR3 length: 13 amino acids. Germline loops: CDR1 SGHRS, CDR2 YFSETQ. The V gene lost 3 bases and the J gene lost 5 bases, with 8 bases spanning the gap. The material sequenced was PBMCs or a T cell subset sorted from them (not recorded which). The V and J genes are TRBV5-1 and TRBJ2-2; tentatively, D is TRBD1 (6 bases). The clonotype comes from an adult woman who had mild COVID-19 (a few samples of this study predate the infection). Cell type and time point are not known. CDR3 DNA: TGCGCCAGCAGCTGGGACATAACCGGGGAGCTGTTTTTT. This sequence encodes CASSWDITGELFF. The whole variable domain, filled in from reference TRBV5-1 and TRBJ2-2, reads KAGVTQTPRYLIKTRGQQVTLSCSPISGHRSVSWYQQTPGQGLQFLFEYFSETQRNKGNFPGRFSGRQFSNSRSEMNVSTLELGDSALYLCASSWDITGELFFGEGSRLTVL.